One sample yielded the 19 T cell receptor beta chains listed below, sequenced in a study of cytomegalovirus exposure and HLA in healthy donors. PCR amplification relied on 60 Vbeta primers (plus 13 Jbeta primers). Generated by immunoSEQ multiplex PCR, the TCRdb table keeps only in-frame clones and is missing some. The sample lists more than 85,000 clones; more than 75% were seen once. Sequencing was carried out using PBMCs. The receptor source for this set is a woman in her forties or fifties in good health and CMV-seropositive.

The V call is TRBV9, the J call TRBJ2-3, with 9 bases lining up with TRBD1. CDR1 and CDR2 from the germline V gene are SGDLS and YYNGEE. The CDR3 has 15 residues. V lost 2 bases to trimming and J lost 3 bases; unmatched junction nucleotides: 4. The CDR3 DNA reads TGTGCCAGCAGCGTGGACAGGGGTGGGACAGATACGCAGTATTTT. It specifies CASSVDRGGTDTQYF.

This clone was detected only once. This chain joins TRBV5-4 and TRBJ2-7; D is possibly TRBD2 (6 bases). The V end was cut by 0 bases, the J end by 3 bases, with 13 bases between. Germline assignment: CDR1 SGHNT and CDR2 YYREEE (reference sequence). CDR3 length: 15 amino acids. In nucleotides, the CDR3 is TGTGCCAGCAGCTTGGCTCAGGTGGGGGGCTACGAGCAGTACTTC. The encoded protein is CASSLAQVGGYEQYF.

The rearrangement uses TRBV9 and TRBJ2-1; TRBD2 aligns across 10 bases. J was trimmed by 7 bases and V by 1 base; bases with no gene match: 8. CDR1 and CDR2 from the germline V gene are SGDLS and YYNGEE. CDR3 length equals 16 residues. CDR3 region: CASSVSGRATSNEQFF. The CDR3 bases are TGTGCCAGCAGCGTAAGCGGGAGGGCCACGAGTAATGAGCAGTTCTTC.

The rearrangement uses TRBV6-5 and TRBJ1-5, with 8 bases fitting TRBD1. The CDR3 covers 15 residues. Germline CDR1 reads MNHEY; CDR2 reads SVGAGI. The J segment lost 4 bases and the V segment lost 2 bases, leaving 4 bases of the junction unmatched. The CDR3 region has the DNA TGTGCCAGCAGTTACAGGCGGACAGGGAATCAGCCCCAGCATTTT. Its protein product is CASSYRRTGNQPQHF.

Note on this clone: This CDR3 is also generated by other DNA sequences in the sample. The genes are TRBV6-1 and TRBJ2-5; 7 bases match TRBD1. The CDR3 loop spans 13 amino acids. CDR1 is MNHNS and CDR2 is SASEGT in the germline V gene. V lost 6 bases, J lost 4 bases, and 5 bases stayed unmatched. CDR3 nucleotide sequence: TGTGCCAGCAGGAACAGGGGCGTAGAGACCCAGTACTTC. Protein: CASRNRGVETQYF.

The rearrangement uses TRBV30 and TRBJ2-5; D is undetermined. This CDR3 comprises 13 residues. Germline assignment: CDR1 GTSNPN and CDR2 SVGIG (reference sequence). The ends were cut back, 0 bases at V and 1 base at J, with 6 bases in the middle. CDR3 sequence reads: CAWSVISQETQYF. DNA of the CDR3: TGTGCCTGGAGTGTAATCAGCCAAGAGACCCAGTACTTC.

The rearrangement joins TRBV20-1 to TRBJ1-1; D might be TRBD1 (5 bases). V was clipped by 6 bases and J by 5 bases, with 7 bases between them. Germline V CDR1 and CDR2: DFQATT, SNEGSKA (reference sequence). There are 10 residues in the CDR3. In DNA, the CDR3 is TGCAGTGCCACAGGAACTGAAGCTTTCTTT. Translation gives CSATGTEAFF.

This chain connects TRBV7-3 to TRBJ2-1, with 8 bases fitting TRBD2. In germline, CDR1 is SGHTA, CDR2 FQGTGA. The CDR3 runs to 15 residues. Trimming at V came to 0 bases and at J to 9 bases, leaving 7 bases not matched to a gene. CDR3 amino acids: CASSLTVGGAGEQFF. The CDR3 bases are TGTGCCAGCAGCTTAACTGTCGGGGGGGCAGGTGAGCAGTTCTTC.

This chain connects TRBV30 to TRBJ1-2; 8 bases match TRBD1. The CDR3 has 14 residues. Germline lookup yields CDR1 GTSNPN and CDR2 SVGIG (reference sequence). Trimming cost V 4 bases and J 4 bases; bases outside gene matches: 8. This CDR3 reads CAWNRAGGGYGYTF. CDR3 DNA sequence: TGTGCCTGGAATCGAGCAGGGGGCGGCTATGGCTACACCTTC.

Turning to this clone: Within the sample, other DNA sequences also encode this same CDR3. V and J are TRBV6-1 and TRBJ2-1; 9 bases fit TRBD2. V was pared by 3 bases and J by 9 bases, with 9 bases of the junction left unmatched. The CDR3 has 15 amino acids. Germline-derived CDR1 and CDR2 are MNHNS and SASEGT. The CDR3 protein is CASSEGAGGRSEQFF. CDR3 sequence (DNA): TGTGCCAGCAGTGAGGGGGCGGGGGGGCGATCTGAGCAGTTCTTC.

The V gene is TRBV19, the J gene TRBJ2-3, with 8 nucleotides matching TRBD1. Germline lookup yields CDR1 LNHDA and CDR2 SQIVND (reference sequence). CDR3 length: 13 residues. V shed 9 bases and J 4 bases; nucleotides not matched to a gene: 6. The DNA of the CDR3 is TGTGCCAGCAAGCAGACAGGGGCAGATACGCAGTATTTT. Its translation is CASKQTGADTQYF.

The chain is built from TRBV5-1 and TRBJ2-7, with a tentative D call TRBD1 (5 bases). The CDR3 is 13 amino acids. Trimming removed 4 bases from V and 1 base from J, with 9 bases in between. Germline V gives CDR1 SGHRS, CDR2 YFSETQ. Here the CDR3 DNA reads TGCGCCAGCAGCCAACAGGAGTCCTACGAGCAGTACTTC. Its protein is CASSQQESYEQYF.

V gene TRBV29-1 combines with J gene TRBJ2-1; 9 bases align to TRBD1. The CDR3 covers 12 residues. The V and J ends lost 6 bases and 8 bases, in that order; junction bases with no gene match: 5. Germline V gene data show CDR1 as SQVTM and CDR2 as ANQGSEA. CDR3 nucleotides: TGCAGCGTAGGACAGGGGTCGGATGAGCAGTTCTTC. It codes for CSVGQGSDEQFF.

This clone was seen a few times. CDR3 protein: CASSGTGRGEQFF. The CDR3 bases are TGCGCCAGCAGTGGGACAGGGAGGGGTGAGCAGTTCTTC. This rearrangement joins TRBV10-1 to TRBJ2-1; TRBD1 is a possible D gene (8 bases). The CDR3 runs to 13 residues. Germline V gives CDR1 WNHNN, CDR2 SYGVQD (reference sequence). Trimming took off 4 bases at V and 9 bases at J, with 13 bases between the two ends.

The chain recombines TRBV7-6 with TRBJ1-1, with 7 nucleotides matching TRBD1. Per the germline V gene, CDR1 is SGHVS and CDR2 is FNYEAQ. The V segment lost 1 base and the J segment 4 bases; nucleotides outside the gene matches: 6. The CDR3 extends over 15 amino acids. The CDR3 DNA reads TGTGCCAGCAGCTTAGTAGACTCAGGGGGCACTGAAGCTTTCTTT. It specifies CASSLVDSGGTEAFF.

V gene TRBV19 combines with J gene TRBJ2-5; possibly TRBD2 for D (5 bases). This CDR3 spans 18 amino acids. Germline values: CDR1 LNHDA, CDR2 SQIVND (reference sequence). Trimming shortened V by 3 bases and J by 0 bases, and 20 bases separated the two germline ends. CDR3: CASSMLSGSAWYQETQYF. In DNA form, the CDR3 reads TGTGCCAGTAGTATGCTCTCGGGGAGCGCCTGGTACCAAGAGACCCAGTACTTC.

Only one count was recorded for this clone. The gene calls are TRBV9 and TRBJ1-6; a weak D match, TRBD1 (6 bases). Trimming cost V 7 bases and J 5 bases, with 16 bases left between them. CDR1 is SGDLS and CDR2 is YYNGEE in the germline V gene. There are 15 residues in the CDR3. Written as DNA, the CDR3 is TGTGCCAGCTCACTTGGGGGCAGAGATAATTCACCCCTCCACTTT. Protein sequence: CASSLGGRDNSPLHF.

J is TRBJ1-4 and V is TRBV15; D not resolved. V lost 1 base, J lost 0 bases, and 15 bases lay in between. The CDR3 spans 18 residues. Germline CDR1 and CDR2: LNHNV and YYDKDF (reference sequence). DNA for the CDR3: TGTGCCACCAGCAGAGGGGGAGTCCCAAGGACAACTAATGAAAAACTGTTTTTT. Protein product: CATSRGGVPRTTNEKLFF.

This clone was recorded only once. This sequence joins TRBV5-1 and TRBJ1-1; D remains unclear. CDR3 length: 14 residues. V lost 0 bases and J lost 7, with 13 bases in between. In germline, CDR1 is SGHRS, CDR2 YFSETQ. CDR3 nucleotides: TGCGCCAGCAGCTTGGAGCGATTGAGTGATGAAGCTTTCTTT. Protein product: CASSLERLSDEAFF.